This passage covers 32 T cell receptor beta chains from one sample sequenced in a study of T cell responses to AZD1222 COVID-19 vaccine. Some clones are missing from TCRdb's copy, which holds only in-frame ones; the method was immunoSEQ multiplex PCR. The profile shows approximately 120,000 clones, roughly 86% of them singletons. Specimen: peripheral blood, collected on day 0 of MenACWY control vaccination. All receptors come from an adult in good health.

In its sample, this clone was seen a few times. The chain carries TRBV28 and TRBJ1-2; the D is unclear. V lost 5 bases and J 4 bases, leaving 8 bases between the germline ends. This CDR3 contains 12 residues. In germline, CDR1 is MDHEN, CDR2 SYDVKM. CDR3 bases: TGTGCCAGCAGTGTTGGAGGCTATGGCTACACCTTC. It yields the protein CASSVGGYGYTF.

The chain recombines TRBV5-1 with TRBJ1-1, with TRBD1 identical over 7 bases. Per the germline V gene, CDR1 is SGHRS and CDR2 is YFSETQ. The CDR3 contains 13 residues. V dropped 5 bases and J dropped 8; count of bases not matched to a gene: 9. Here the CDR3 reads CASRRTGVSEAFF. The DNA for the CDR3 is TGCGCCAGCAGACGAACAGGGGTCTCGGAAGCTTTCTTT.

The J gene is TRBJ1-6, the V gene TRBV21-1; TRBD1 is the table's D call, not checked against the DNA. TRBV21-1 is a documented pseudogene. There are 17 residues in the CDR3. Written as DNA, the CDR3 is TGTGCCAGCAGCAAAGAACAGTCCAGCTCCTATAATTCACCCCTCCACTTT. Its translation is CASSKEQSSSYNSPLHF.

J is TRBJ1-1 and V is TRBV5-4; D might be TRBD1 (5 bases). Trimming cost V 0 bases and J 11 bases, with 11 bases left between them. This CDR3 region has 12 residues. Germline V lookup: CDR1 SGHNT, CDR2 YYREEE (reference sequence). DNA of the CDR3: TGTGCCAGCAGCTTGGAAGGGACCGGGGCTTTCTTT. This encodes CASSLEGTGAFF. Supplemented by reference TRBV5-4 and TRBJ1-1, the full variable domain reads ETGVTQSPTHLIKTRGQQVTLRCSSQSGHNTVSWYQQALGQGPQFIFQYYREEENGRGNFPPRFSGLQFPNYSSELNVNALELDDSALYLCASSLEGTGAFFGQGTRLTVV.

The chain has TRBV28 and TRBJ1-1, with 9 bases matching TRBD1. Germline V gene sequence: CDR1 MDHEN, CDR2 SYDVKM. The CDR3 runs to 14 residues. V lost 6 bases and J lost 4; bases outside the gene matches: 6. This CDR3 reads CASRPGQGLTEAFF. The CDR3 coding sequence is TGTGCCAGCAGGCCGGGACAGGGACTCACTGAAGCTTTCTTT.

V gene TRBV6-5 combines with J gene TRBJ2-2; D is uncertain. Looked up from germline, CDR1 is MNHEY and CDR2 is SVGAGI. The CDR3 extends over 13 amino acids. Trimming stripped 5 bases from V and 2 bases from J, with 6 bases between. CDR3 DNA: TGTGCCAGCAGTCGTACTAACACCGGGGAGCTGTTTTTT. It encodes CASSRTNTGELFF.

The chain joins TRBV11-3 to TRBJ2-1; D is uncertain. Germline V gives CDR1 SGHNT, CDR2 YENEEA. V dropped 5 bases and J dropped 9 bases, with 11 bases sitting between them. CDR3 length equals 12 residues. The CDR3 DNA reads TGTGCCAGCAGCAGAATTGGCGGTGAGCAGTTCTTC. It specifies CASSRIGGEQFF.

J is TRBJ1-2 and V is TRBV28; 7 nucleotides align to TRBD1. Germline CDR1 MDHEN, CDR2 SYDVKM. V was clipped by 3 bases and J by 6 bases; unmatched bases: 7. The CDR3 has 14 residues. The CDR3 coding sequence is TGTGCCAGCAGTTTCGCTACAGGGGTTAATGGCTACACCTTC. This encodes CASSFATGVNGYTF.

J is TRBJ1-1 and V is TRBV11-2; 7 bases are a match to TRBD1. The V gene's germline CDR1 is SGHAT and CDR2 FQNNGV. The V segment lost 5 bases and the J segment 11 bases; nucleotides outside the gene matches: 14. The CDR3 is made up of 14 amino acids. The CDR3 is CASSTLTGFITAFF. CDR3 coding DNA: TGTGCCAGCAGCACCTTGACAGGGTTCATTACGGCTTTCTTT.

The CDR3 is CASSPAVLDTEAFF. The CDR3 bases are TGTGCCAGCAGCCCTGCCGTTTTAGACACTGAAGCTTTCTTT. The chain uses TRBV7-9 and TRBJ1-1; the D is unclear. CDR3 length: 14 residues. V gave up 5 bases and J gave up 3 bases, with 13 bases separating them. Germline V gives CDR1 SEHNR, CDR2 FQNEAQ (reference sequence).

This rearrangement joins TRBV5-1 to TRBJ2-7, with 8 bases that match TRBD2. With 0 bases clipped from V and 7 bases from J, the junction kept 3 bases outside the gene matches. Germline loops: CDR1 SGHRS, CDR2 YFSETQ. This CDR3 is 13 amino acids long. The CDR3 DNA follows: TGCGCCAGCAGCTTGGGAACTAGCGGTGAGCAGTACTTC. As protein: CASSLGTSGEQYF. Complete variable domain (other parts from reference TRBV5-1 and TRBJ2-7): KAGVTQTPRYLIKTRGQQVTLSCSPISGHRSVSWYQQTPGQGLQFLFEYFSETQRNKGNFPGRFSGRQFSNSRSEMNVSTLELGDSALYLCASSLGTSGEQYFGPGTRLTVT.

This chain links TRBV2 with TRBJ1-2, with D tentatively TRBD1 (6 bases). This CDR3 is built from 15 residues. Trimming removed 6 bases at V and 5 bases at J, with 19 bases between. The germline V gene encodes CDR1 SNHLY and CDR2 FYNNEI. The CDR3 protein is CASSAQQGFRYGYTF. CDR3 coding DNA: TGTGCCAGCAGCGCCCAACAGGGCTTTCGATATGGCTACACCTTC.

The CDR3 loop is CASSQGSSDNEQFF. The CDR3 DNA reads as TGTGCCAGCAGCCAAGGTTCCAGCGACAATGAGCAGTTCTTC. The chain uses TRBV3-1 (or the pseudogene TRBV3-2) and TRBJ2-1; no firm D call. CDR3 length: 14 amino acids. The ends were cut back, 1 base at V and 5 bases at J, with 9 bases in the middle. Germline V gene lookup returns CDR1 LGHDT and CDR2 YNNKEL (reference sequence).

The chain employs TRBV5-1 and TRBJ1-3; the D gene is possibly TRBD1 (5 bases). Trimming cost V 5 bases and J 4 bases, with 13 bases left between them. Germline CDR1 SGHRS, CDR2 YFSETQ. This CDR3 spans 14 amino acids. The DNA of the CDR3 is TGCGCCAGCAGTGACGGGGCCCAGGGAAACACCATATATTTT. Protein sequence: CASSDGAQGNTIYF.

The chain carries TRBV10-3 and TRBJ2-7; weak D call: TRBD1 (6 bases). The CDR3 length is 12 residues. CDR1 and CDR2 from the germline V gene are ENHRY and SYGVKD. V lost 8 bases, J lost 3 bases, and 11 bases lay in between. The CDR3 nucleotides read TGTGCCATCCGGGAACAGGGCTACGAGCAGTACTTC. It yields the protein CAIREQGYEQYF.

This sequence joins TRBV3-1 (or the pseudogene TRBV3-2) and TRBJ2-6; D might be TRBD1 (6 bases). Germline V gives CDR1 LGHDT, CDR2 YNNKEL (reference sequence). With 2 bases removed from V and 7 bases from J, the gap between germline ends came to 12 bases. CDR3 length: 15 residues. The CDR3 nucleotides read TGTGCCAGCAGCCAATCCCAGGGGACAGCCAACGTCCTGACTTTC. Protein sequence: CASSQSQGTANVLTF.

Worth noting for this clone: At one end, the junction sequence differs from germline, possibly due to a read error. V usage is TRBV28 and J usage is TRBJ1-5, with a tentative D call TRBD1 (5 bases). Germline values: CDR1 MDHEN, CDR2 SYDVKM. This CDR3 region has 12 residues. DNA of the CDR3: TGTGCCACCTCAGGGCCCAATCAGCCCCAACATTTT. Protein: CATSGPNQPQHF.

The gene calls are TRBV6-2 or TRBV6-3 and TRBJ2-3, with TRBD2 identical over 14 bases. V was clipped by 2 bases and J by 5 bases; unmatched bases: 3. Germline V CDR1 and CDR2: MNHEY, SVGEGT. The CDR3 totals 16 residues. This chain's CDR3 is CASSYGLAGGQDTQYF. The CDR3 nucleotides read TGTGCCAGCAGTTACGGACTAGCGGGGGGACAAGATACGCAGTATTTT.

This chain uses TRBV11-3 with TRBJ2-7; D assignment may be TRBD1 or TRBD2 (5 bases each). Germline V gene sequence: CDR1 SGHNT, CDR2 YENEEA. The CDR3 is 15 residues long. Deletions cut 4 bases from V and 4 bases from J, with 17 bases between. This CDR3 reads CASSYARDGFYEQYF. The DNA of the CDR3 is TGTGCCAGCAGCTATGCCAGGGACGGTTTTTACGAGCAGTACTTC.

V gene TRBV9 combines with J gene TRBJ1-2; D is undetermined. The germline CDR1 and CDR2 sequences are SGDLS and YYNGEE. The CDR3 is 13 amino acids. V lost 5 bases to trimming and J lost 1 base, with 9 bases between them. The CDR3 protein is CASSPVFNYGYTF. The CDR3 DNA is TGTGCCAGCAGTCCGGTTTTTAACTATGGCTACACCTTC.

The rearrangement joins TRBV7-9 to TRBJ1-1; the D gene is possibly TRBD1 (6 bases). The CDR3 loop spans 13 amino acids. V lost 4 bases and J 4 bases, leaving 10 bases between the germline ends. Germline assignment: CDR1 SEHNR and CDR2 FQNEAQ (reference sequence). CDR3 sequence: CASSSEGGTEAFF. Here the CDR3 DNA reads TGTGCCAGCAGCTCCGAGGGGGGCACTGAAGCTTTCTTT. Combining the CDR3 with reference TRBV7-9 and TRBJ1-1 gives the whole variable domain DTGVSQNPRHKITKRGQNVTFRCDPISEHNRLYWYRQTLGQGPEFLTYFQNEAQLEKSRLLSDRFSAERPKGSFSTLEIQRTEQGDSAMYLCASSSEGGTEAFFGQGTRLTVV.

The chain carries TRBV3-1 (or the pseudogene TRBV3-2) and TRBJ2-3; D is tentatively TRBD1 or TRBD2 (6 bases each). The CDR3 length is 19 residues. Trimming cost V 0 bases and J 1 base, with 20 bases left between them. Germline assignment: CDR1 LGHDT and CDR2 YNNKEL (reference sequence). CDR3 loop: CASSQDVEGGLLRTDTQYF. The CDR3 DNA sequence: TGTGCCAGCAGCCAAGATGTGGAGGGGGGCCTCCTCCGCACAGATACGCAGTATTTT.

CDR3 sequence: CAWSSTNTEAFF. Here the CDR3 DNA reads TGTGCCTGGAGTTCGACGAACACTGAAGCTTTCTTT. V and J are TRBV30 and TRBJ1-1; no reliable D call. The V end lost 2 bases, the J end lost 1 base, and 5 bases lay between the germline ends. Germline CDR1 is GTSNPN and CDR2 is SVGIG (reference sequence). The length of the CDR3 is 12 residues.

This chain links TRBV5-1 with TRBJ1-5; possibly TRBD1 for D (5 bases). The germline CDR1 and CDR2 sequences are SGHRS and YFSETQ. The length of the CDR3 is 15 residues. With 2 bases removed from V and 1 base from J, the gap between germline ends came to 10 bases. The CDR3 spells CASSFGGVSNQPQHF. The CDR3 region has the DNA TGCGCCAGCAGCTTTGGAGGGGTAAGCAATCAGCCCCAGCATTTT.

The V call is TRBV27, the J call TRBJ2-4, with 9 bases fitting TRBD2. Germline V gene lookup returns CDR1 MNHEY and CDR2 SMNVEV (reference sequence). The V segment lost 2 bases and the J segment 7 bases; nucleotides outside the gene matches: 6. The CDR3 consists of 15 residues. The CDR3 DNA reads TGTGCCAGCAGTTTAGTGGCGGCGGGGGGGAACATTCAGTACTTC. It is translated as CASSLVAAGGNIQYF.

This clone came up a few times. This chain uses TRBV30 with TRBJ1-6, with a tentative D call TRBD1 (6 bases). In germline, CDR1 is GTSNPN, CDR2 SVGIG (reference sequence). The CDR3 is 15 residues long. Trimming removed 4 bases at V and 1 base at J, with 11 bases between. The DNA for the CDR3 is TGTGCCTGGACTCCGGACAGTTCCTATAATTCACCCCTCCACTTT. Amino acids: CAWTPDSSYNSPLHF. Together with reference TRBV30 and TRBJ1-6, the CDR3 gives the full variable domain: SQTIHQWPATLVQPVGSPLSLECTVEGTSNPNLYWYRQAAGRGLQLLFYSVGIGQISSEVPQNLSASRPQDRQFILSSKKLLLSDSGFYLCAWTPDSSYNSPLHFGNGTRLTVT.

This clone appeared a few times. The V gene is TRBV11-2, the J gene TRBJ1-4; a possible D gene is TRBD1 (5 bases). The CDR3 covers 19 residues. Germline loops: CDR1 SGHAT, CDR2 FQNNGV. Trimming pared 3 bases from V and 2 bases from J, leaving 22 bases between. The CDR3 sequence: CASSFNFVRGFSTNEKLFF. CDR3 nucleotide sequence: TGTGCCAGCAGCTTTAACTTTGTGAGGGGATTCTCGACTAATGAAAAACTGTTTTTT. The entire variable domain, with the rest obtained from reference TRBV11-2 and TRBJ1-4, is as follows: EAGVAQSPRYKIIEKRQSVAFWCNPISGHATLYWYQQILGQGPKLLIQFQNNGVVDDSQLPKDRFSAERLKGVDSTLKIQPAKLEDSAVYLCASSFNFVRGFSTNEKLFFGSGTQLSVL.

The rearrangement joins TRBV6-5 to TRBJ2-3; TRBD2 matches at 9 bases. CDR1 is MNHEY, CDR2 SVGAGI, per germline. Trimming removed 6 bases from V and 8 bases from J; junction bases left unmatched: 9. The CDR3 covers 14 residues. In DNA form, the CDR3 reads TGTGCCAGCAGGACTAGCGGAAACCGTGGTACGCAGTATTTT. Translated, it gives CASRTSGNRGTQYF.

The chain uses TRBV5-4 and TRBJ2-1, with D unresolved. CDR1 and CDR2 from the germline V gene are SGHNT and YYREEE (reference sequence). The ends were cut back, 4 bases at V and 0 bases at J, with 8 bases in the middle. The CDR3 covers 14 residues. The CDR3 DNA is TGTGCCAGCAGCCGGACGAGCTCCTACAATGAGCAGTTCTTC. This sequence encodes CASSRTSSYNEQFF.

V is TRBV29-1 and J is TRBJ1-4; perhaps TRBD1 as D (6 bases). Trimming took 4 bases from V and 7 from J, leaving 13 bases between them. The CDR3 contains 13 residues. The V gene's germline CDR1 is SQVTM and CDR2 ANQGSEA. The CDR3 coding sequence is TGCAGCGTTGGGGGGGGCGCATCTGAAAAACTGTTTTTT. Protein product: CSVGGGASEKLFF.

The V call is TRBV28, the J call TRBJ2-2, with 12 bases aligning to TRBD1. V lost 7 bases to trimming and J lost 3 bases; unmatched junction nucleotides: 12. CDR3 length: 18 amino acids. Germline V gene lookup returns CDR1 MDHEN and CDR2 SYDVKM. The CDR3 loop reads CASTPGQGAHRYTGELFF. DNA for the CDR3: TGTGCCAGCACCCCGGGACAGGGGGCGCATCGGTACACCGGGGAGCTGTTTTTT.

This chain joins TRBV6-5 and TRBJ2-3; D might be TRBD1 (6 bases). V gave up 7 bases and J gave up 2 bases, with 10 bases separating them. This CDR3 is 13 amino acids long. Germline CDR1 is MNHEY and CDR2 is SVGAGI. CDR3 bases: TGTGCCAGCACCAGGGGAATCACAGATACGCAGTATTTT. It encodes CASTRGITDTQYF.